The 21 T cell receptor beta chains below come from one sample, sequenced in a study of vaccination and CD4 T cells after COVID-19. CD4+ T cells that had been cultured provided DNA sequenced with the Oncomine TCR Beta short-read assay. TCRdb independently ran MiXCR on the PCR reads; one entry per CDR3 protein. The table records around 8,800 distinct CDR3 sequences, 60% of them present only once. Treatment indicated: roughly 11-day PBMC culture with coronavirus spike peptide pools or control peptides (ViraFEST assay). For these TCRs, the target antigens are not known. This material consisted of cultured CD4+ T cells from blood, taken after SARS-CoV-2 vaccination. All receptors derive from a human donor with COVID-19.

This chain uses TRBV6-1 with TRBJ2-3; 7 bases match TRBD1. J was trimmed by 4 bases and V by 6 bases; bases with no gene match: 10. The CDR3 length is 15 residues. CDR1 and CDR2 from the germline V gene are MNHNS and SASEGT. CDR3 residues: CASSPDRVGADTQYF. The CDR3 coding sequence is TGTGCCAGCAGCCCCGACAGGGTTGGGGCAGATACGCAGTATTTT.

The DNA of the CDR3 is TGTGCCACCAGCAGAGTCACAGGTGAGAACACTGAAGCTTTCTTT. Residues: CATSRVTGENTEAFF. The chain couples TRBV15 to TRBJ1-1; D might be TRBD1 (5 bases). Trimming took 1 base from V and 1 from J, leaving 10 bases between them. CDR3 length: 15 residues. Germline V gene lookup returns CDR1 LNHNV and CDR2 YYDKDF (reference sequence).

This chain links TRBV27 with TRBJ2-3; no clear D. The germline V gene encodes CDR1 MNHEY and CDR2 SMNVEV (reference sequence). This CDR3 contains 16 residues. V was cut by 2 bases and J by 1 base, with 13 bases left in between. The CDR3 sequence: CASSLGRIIGTDTQYF. The CDR3 bases are TGTGCCAGCAGTTTAGGCAGAATAATAGGCACAGATACGCAGTATTTT.

The chain links TRBV7-2 to TRBJ1-2; D remains unclear. The germline CDR1 and CDR2 sequences are SGHTA and FQGNSA. V lost 6 bases and J 5 bases, leaving 7 bases between the germline ends. This CDR3 contains 11 residues. This CDR3 is CASSPEYGYTF. DNA for the CDR3: TGTGCCAGCAGTCCAGAGTATGGCTACACCTTC.

V gene TRBV12-3 or TRBV12-4 combines with J gene TRBJ2-7; 7 nucleotides match TRBD2. This CDR3 has 13 residues. Trimming removed 9 bases from V and 2 bases from J; junction bases left unmatched: 7. The CDR3 DNA reads TGTGCCAGTATTGCAAGCGGGACCTACGAGCAGTACTTC. Its protein is CASIASGTYEQYF.

The rearrangement uses TRBV6-1 and TRBJ2-5; 9 bases line up with TRBD2. V lost 6 bases, J lost 0 bases, and 8 bases stayed unmatched. The germline V gene encodes CDR1 MNHNS and CDR2 SASEGT. This CDR3 region has 16 residues. The CDR3 spells CASRILSGGNQETQYF. DNA of the CDR3: TGTGCCAGCAGGATCCTCAGCGGGGGGAACCAAGAGACCCAGTACTTC.

V usage is TRBV5-4 and J usage is TRBJ2-7, with D perhaps TRBD1 (7 bases). CDR1 and CDR2 from the germline V gene are SGHNT and YYREEE (reference sequence). The CDR3 runs 16 residues. The V end was cut by 2 bases, the J end by 2 bases, with 17 bases between. The chain's CDR3 is CASSLEAGGTPYEQYF. CDR3 nucleotides: TGTGCCAGCAGCTTAGAGGCAGGGGGGACCCCCTACGAGCAGTACTTC.

The genes are TRBV11-3 and TRBJ2-1; 13 bases are a match to TRBD2. Trimming cost V 5 bases and J 10 bases; bases outside gene matches: 11. The CDR3 loop spans 16 amino acids. The germline gives CDR1 SGHNT, CDR2 YENEEA. This CDR3 is CASSPGALAGGLEQFF. The CDR3 region has the DNA TGTGCCAGCAGCCCAGGGGCACTAGCGGGGGGGCTGGAGCAGTTCTTC.

The chain recombines TRBV19 with TRBJ2-5; possible D gene TRBD1, 6 bases. Deletions cut 6 bases from V and 5 bases from J, with 19 bases between. The CDR3 length is 15 residues. Germline CDR1 reads LNHDA; CDR2 reads SQIVND (reference sequence). The CDR3 is CASSPGTIGQETQYF. Here the CDR3 DNA reads TGTGCCAGTAGCCCGGGGACAATAGGCCAGGAGACCCAGTACTTC.

There are a few counts of this clonotype. Here the CDR3 reads CATSEGPETQYF. The CDR3 nucleotides are TGTGCCACCAGTGAAGGGCCGGAGACCCAGTACTTC. This chain connects TRBV24-1 to TRBJ2-5; D unresolved. Germline values: CDR1 KGHDR, CDR2 SFDVKD. The CDR3 runs to 12 residues. V dropped 4 bases and J dropped 5 bases, with 7 bases sitting between them.

The chain carries TRBV7-3 and TRBJ1-2; the D is unclear. This CDR3 comprises 15 residues. CDR1 is SGHTA and CDR2 is FQGTGA in the germline V gene. Trimming pared 4 bases from V and 2 bases from J, leaving 14 bases between. CDR3 in amino acids: CASSSTRGGNYGYTF. The CDR3 DNA is TGTGCCAGCAGCTCAACGAGAGGAGGGAACTATGGCTACACCTTC.

The V and J genes are TRBV30 and TRBJ2-1; D perhaps matches TRBD1 (5 bases). This CDR3 contains 13 residues. Germline V gene sequence: CDR1 GTSNPN, CDR2 SVGIG (reference sequence). Deletions cut 4 bases from V and 7 bases from J, with 14 bases between. The CDR3 region is CAWTPGPRNEQFF. In DNA form, the CDR3 reads TGTGCCTGGACCCCAGGGCCAAGGAATGAGCAGTTCTTC.

The V gene is TRBV20-1, the J gene TRBJ2-5; D unresolved. The CDR3 spans 13 residues. CDR1 and CDR2 (germline): DFQATT, SNEGSKA (reference sequence). Trimming took 6 bases from V and 5 from J, leaving 16 bases between them. CDR3 sequence reads: CSAWTFMRETQYF. In DNA, the CDR3 is TGCAGTGCGTGGACCTTTATGAGGGAGACCCAGTACTTC.

The chain employs TRBV29-1 and TRBJ1-2; 9 nucleotides align to TRBD1. The trim removed 3 bases at V and 8 bases at J, leaving 4 bases unmatched. This CDR3 contains 12 residues. CDR1 is SQVTM, CDR2 ANQGSEA, per germline. The CDR3 reads CSVDPGQGGYTF. The DNA for the CDR3 is TGCAGCGTTGACCCGGGACAGGGAGGCTACACCTTC.

This sequence joins TRBV20-1 and TRBJ2-5; TRBD2 aligns across 9 bases. After removal of 0 bases from V and 4 bases from J, the junction contained 9 bases not matched to a gene. There are 16 residues in the CDR3. Germline V lookup: CDR1 DFQATT, CDR2 SNEGSKA (reference sequence). The CDR3 nucleotides read TGCAGTGCTAGAGATGTGGCTAGCGGGGCCTCAGAGACCCAGTACTTC. As protein: CSARDVASGASETQYF.

This clonotype has only a few counts. The chain uses TRBV6-4 and TRBJ1-6; the D is unclear. The V gene lost 0 bases and the J gene lost 7 bases, with 7 bases spanning the gap. The germline CDR1 and CDR2 sequences are MRHNA and SNTAGT. CDR3 length: 14 residues. The CDR3 protein is CASSDSGGNSPLHF. Written as DNA, the CDR3 is TGTGCCAGCAGTGACTCCGGCGGAAATTCACCCCTCCACTTT.

The V call is TRBV12-3 or TRBV12-4, the J call TRBJ2-1, with unresolved D. V lost 7 bases and J lost 7, with 14 bases in between. The CDR3 covers 13 residues. DNA of the CDR3: TGTGCCAGCACCATACTCCCGGGTAATGAGCAGTTCTTC. It specifies CASTILPGNEQFF.

This clonotype has just a few counts. CDR3 sequence (DNA): TGCAGTGCCTCGGAGCCAGGCTCCCCTGAAGCTTTCTTT. Translation gives CSASEPGSPEAFF. The J gene is TRBJ1-1, the V gene TRBV20-1; D call uncertain. Trimming cost V 6 bases and J 6 bases, with 17 bases left between them. The germline gives CDR1 DFQATT, CDR2 SNEGSKA (reference sequence). This CDR3 comprises 13 residues.

The chain carries TRBV11-3 and TRBJ2-5, with D possibly TRBD2 on 5 matching bases. Germline CDR1 SGHNT, CDR2 YENEEA. The CDR3 has 15 residues. With 0 bases removed from V and 5 bases from J, the gap between germline ends came to 13 bases. The CDR3 here is CASSLDSRARETQYF. The DNA for the CDR3 is TGTGCCAGCAGCTTAGACTCGAGGGCTAGGGAGACCCAGTACTTC. Full variable domain (rest looked up from reference TRBV11-3 and TRBJ2-5): EAGVVQSPRYKIIEKKQPVAFWCNPISGHNTLYWYLQNLGQGPELLIRYENEEAVDDSQLPKDRFSAERLKGVDSTLKIQPAELGDSAVYLCASSLDSRARETQYFGPGTRLLVL.

The V gene is TRBV15, the J gene TRBJ1-3; D remains unclear. From germline, CDR1 is LNHNV and CDR2 YYDKDF (reference sequence). The CDR3 runs 14 residues. V was clipped by 0 bases and J by 3 bases, with 6 bases between them. The CDR3 coding sequence is TGTGCCACCAGCAGAGATCGAAGTGGAAACACCATATATTTT. Its protein product is CATSRDRSGNTIYF. Full variable domain (missing parts from reference TRBV15 and TRBJ1-3): DAMVIQNPRYQVTQFGKPVTLSCSQTLNHNVMYWYQQKSSQAPKLLFHYYDKDFNNEADTPDNFQSRRPNTSFCFLDIRSPGLGDTAMYLCATSRDRSGNTIYFGEGSWLTVV.

This chain uses TRBV7-3 with TRBJ2-5, with D maybe TRBD2 (5 bases). CDR3 length: 13 amino acids. CDR1 and CDR2 (germline): SGHTA, FQGTGA. V was pared by 0 bases and J by 5 bases, with 7 bases between. The CDR3 sequence is CASSLTGGETQYF. Written as DNA, the CDR3 is TGTGCCAGCAGCTTAACAGGCGGGGAGACCCAGTACTTC. Filled out from reference TRBV7-3 and TRBJ2-5, the complete variable domain reads GAGVSQTPSNKVTEKGKYVELRCDPISGHTALYWYRQSLGQGPEFLIYFQGTGAADDSGLPNDRFFAVRPEGSVSTLKIQRTERGDSAVYLCASSLTGGETQYFGPGTRLLVL.